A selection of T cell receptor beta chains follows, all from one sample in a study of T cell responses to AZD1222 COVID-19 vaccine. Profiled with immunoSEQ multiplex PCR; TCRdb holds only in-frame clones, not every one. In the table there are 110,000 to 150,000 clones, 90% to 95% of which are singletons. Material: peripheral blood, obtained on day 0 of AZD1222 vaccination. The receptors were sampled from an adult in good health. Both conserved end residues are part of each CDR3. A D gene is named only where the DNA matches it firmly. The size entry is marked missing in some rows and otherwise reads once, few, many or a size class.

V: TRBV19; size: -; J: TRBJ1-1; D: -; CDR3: CASSPNGGRVNTEAFF; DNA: TGTGCCAGTAGTCCAAACGGGGGGCGAGTGAACACTGAAGCTTTCTTT
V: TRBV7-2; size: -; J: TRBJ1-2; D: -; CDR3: CASSFPTANYGYTF; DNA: TGTGCCAGCAGCTTCCCAACAGCGAACTATGGCTACACCTTC
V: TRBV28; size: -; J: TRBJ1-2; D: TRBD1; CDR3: CASRSHRGSPNYGYTF; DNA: TGTGCCAGCAGATCTCACAGGGGGTCCCCTAACTATGGCTACACCTTC
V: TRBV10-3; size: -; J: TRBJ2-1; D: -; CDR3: CAISPTGYNEQFF; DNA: TGTGCCATCAGCCCCACCGGTTACAATGAGCAGTTCTTC
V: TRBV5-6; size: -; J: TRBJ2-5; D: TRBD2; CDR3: CASSLGLAGQETQYF; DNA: TGTGCCAGCAGCTTGGGCCTAGCGGGCCAAGAGACCCAGTACTTC
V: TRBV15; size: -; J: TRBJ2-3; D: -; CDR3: CATSRLDATDTQYF; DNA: TGTGCCACCAGCAGGTTAGACGCGACAGATACGCAGTATTTT
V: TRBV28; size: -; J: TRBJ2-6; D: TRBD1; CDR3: CASSPDRDVPGANVLTF; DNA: TGTGCCAGCAGCCCCGACAGGGACGTCCCTGGGGCCAACGTCCTGACTTTC
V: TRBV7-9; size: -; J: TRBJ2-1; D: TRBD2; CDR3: CASSLSGLAYNEQFF; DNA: TGTGCCAGCAGCTTATCGGGACTAGCCTACAATGAGCAGTTCTTC
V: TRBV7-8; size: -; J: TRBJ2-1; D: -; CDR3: CASSRDSSSYNEQFF; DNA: TGTGCCAGCAGCCGGGACTCGAGCTCCTACAATGAGCAGTTCTTC
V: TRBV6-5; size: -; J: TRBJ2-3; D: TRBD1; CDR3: CASSQRQGTPDTQYF; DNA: TGTGCCAGCAGTCAAAGACAGGGGACCCCTGATACGCAGTATTTT
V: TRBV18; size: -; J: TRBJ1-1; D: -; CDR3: CASSPQVIGMNTEAFF; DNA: TGTGCCAGCTCACCACAGGTAATAGGGATGAACACTGAAGCTTTCTTT
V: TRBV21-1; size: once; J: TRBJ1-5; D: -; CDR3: CASNLGGTGGNVPQHF; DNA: TGTGCCAGCAACCTAGGGGGGACAGGGGGCAACGTGCCCCAGCATTTT
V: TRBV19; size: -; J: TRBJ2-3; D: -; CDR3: CASSFEQRTDTQYF; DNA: TGTGCCAGTAGTTTCGAACAGCGCACAGATACGCAGTATTTT
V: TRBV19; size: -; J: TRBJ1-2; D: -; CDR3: CASSIVPLGNGYTF; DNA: TGTGCCAGTAGTATCGTCCCTCTGGGGAATGGCTACACCTTC
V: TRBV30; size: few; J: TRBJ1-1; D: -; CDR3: CAWRWERAFF; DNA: TGTGCCTGGAGGTGGGAGAGGGCTTTCTTT
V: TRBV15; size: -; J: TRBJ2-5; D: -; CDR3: CATSRTATLQETQYF; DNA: TGTGCCACCAGCAGGACAGCAACCCTACAAGAGACCCAGTACTTC
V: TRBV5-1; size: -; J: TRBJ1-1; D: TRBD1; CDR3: CASSVDRGDTEAFF; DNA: TGCGCCAGCAGCGTGGACAGGGGGGACACTGAAGCTTTCTTT
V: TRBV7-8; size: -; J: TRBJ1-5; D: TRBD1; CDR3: CASSSQGAGGQPQHF; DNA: TGTGCCAGCAGCTCCCAGGGGGCAGGAGGTCAGCCCCAGCATTTT
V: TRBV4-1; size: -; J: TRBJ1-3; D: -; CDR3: CASSQGGGLSGNTIYF; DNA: TGCGCCAGCAGCCAAGGAGGAGGACTCTCTGGAAACACCATATATTTT
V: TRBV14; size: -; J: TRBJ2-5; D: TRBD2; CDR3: CASSLRMVGLAGGETQYF; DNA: TGTGCCAGCAGCCTAAGAATGGTGGGACTAGCGGGAGGAGAGACCCAGTACTTC
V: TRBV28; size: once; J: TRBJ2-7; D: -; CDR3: CASIPTPKRRFVLCEQYF; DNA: TGTGCCAGCATCCCAACCCCAAAGCGGAGGTTCGTTTTGTGTGAGCAGTACTTC
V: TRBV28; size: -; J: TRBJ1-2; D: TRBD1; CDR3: CASSLVGTAYYGYTF; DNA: TGTGCCAGCAGTTTAGTTGGGACAGCCTACTATGGCTACACCTTC
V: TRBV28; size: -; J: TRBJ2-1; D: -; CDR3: CASTGFYNEQFF; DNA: TGTGCCAGCACAGGTTTCTACAATGAGCAGTTCTTC
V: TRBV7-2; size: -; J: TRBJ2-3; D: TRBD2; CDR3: CASSFRSGGVADTQYF; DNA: TGTGCCAGCAGCTTTAGATCGGGAGGGGTGGCAGATACGCAGTATTTT
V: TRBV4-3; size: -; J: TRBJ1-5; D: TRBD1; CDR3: CASSPGTGNQPQHF; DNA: TGCGCCAGCAGCCCTGGGACAGGGAATCAGCCCCAGCATTTT
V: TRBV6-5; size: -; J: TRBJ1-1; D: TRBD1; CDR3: CASSLRDRGRAFF; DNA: TGTGCCAGCAGCCTCAGGGACAGGGGGCGGGCTTTCTTT
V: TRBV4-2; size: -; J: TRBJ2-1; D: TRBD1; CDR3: CASSPNPGQEQFF; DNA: TGTGCCAGCAGCCCGAACCCGGGACAGGAGCAGTTCTTC
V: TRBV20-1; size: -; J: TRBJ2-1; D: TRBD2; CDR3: CSASAPGGGFF; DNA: TGCAGTGCTAGTGCCCCGGGCGGGGGGTTCTTC
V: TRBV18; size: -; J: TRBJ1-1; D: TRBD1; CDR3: CASSRDRVGTEAFF; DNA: TGTGCCAGCTCCCGGGACAGGGTAGGCACTGAAGCTTTCTTT
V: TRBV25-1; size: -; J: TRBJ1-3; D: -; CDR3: CASSEARTPWYTIYF; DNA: TGTGCCAGCAGTGAAGCCCGGACACCTTGGTACACCATATATTTT
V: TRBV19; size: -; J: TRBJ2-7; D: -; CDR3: CASSIVATEQYF; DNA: TGTGCCAGTAGTATAGTTGCAACCGAGCAGTACTTC
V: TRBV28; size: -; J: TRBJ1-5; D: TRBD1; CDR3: CASRWDRGVYSNQPQHF; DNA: TGTGCCAGCAGATGGGACAGGGGCGTCTATAGCAATCAGCCCCAGCATTTT
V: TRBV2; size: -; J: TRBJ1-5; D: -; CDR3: CASRDGPGPPQPQHF; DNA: TGTGCCAGCCGGGATGGGCCAGGGCCTCCTCAGCCCCAGCATTTT
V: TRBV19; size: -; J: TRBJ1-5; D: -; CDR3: CASTPTAATSNQPQHF; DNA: TGTGCCAGTACCCCCACGGCTGCAACCAGCAATCAGCCCCAGCATTTT
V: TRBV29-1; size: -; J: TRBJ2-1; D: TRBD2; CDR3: CSVDGLGLAGANEQFF; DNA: TGCAGCGTTGATGGTCTGGGACTAGCGGGAGCCAATGAGCAGTTCTTC
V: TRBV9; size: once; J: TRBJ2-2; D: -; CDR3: CASSVAEGSELFF; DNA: TGTGCCAGCAGCGTAGCGGAGGGTTCGGAGCTGTTTTTT
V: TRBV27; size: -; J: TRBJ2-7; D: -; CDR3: CASIRGSEQYF; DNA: TGTGCCAGCATCCGGGGGAGCGAGCAGTACTTC
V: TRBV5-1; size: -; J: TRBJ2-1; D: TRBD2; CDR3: CAGRRGAAYNEQFF; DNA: TGCGCCGGCAGGCGGGGGGCGGCCTACAATGAGCAGTTCTTC
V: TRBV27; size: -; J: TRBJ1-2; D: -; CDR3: CASSFAGLRGYTF; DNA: TGTGCCAGCAGTTTCGCCGGTTTAAGGGGCTACACCTTC
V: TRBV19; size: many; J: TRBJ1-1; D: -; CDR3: CASSWWNTEAFF; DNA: TGTGCCAGTAGTTGGTGGAACACTGAAGCTTTCTTT
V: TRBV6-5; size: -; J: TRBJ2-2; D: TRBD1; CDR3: CASKNRGPGELFF; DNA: TGTGCCAGCAAAAACAGGGGCCCCGGGGAGCTGTTTTTT
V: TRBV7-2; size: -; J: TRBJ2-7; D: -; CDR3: CASSLFVSSYEQYF; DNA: TGTGCCAGCAGCTTATTTGTTAGCTCCTACGAGCAGTACTTC
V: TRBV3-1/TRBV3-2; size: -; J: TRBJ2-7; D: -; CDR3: CASSRSSYEQYF; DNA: TGTGCCAGCAGCCGTAGCTCCTACGAGCAGTACTTC
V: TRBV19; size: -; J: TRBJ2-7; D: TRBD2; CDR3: CASSIIGSASGVYEQYF; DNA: TGTGCCAGTAGTATAATAGGTTCGGCTAGCGGGGTTTACGAGCAGTACTTC
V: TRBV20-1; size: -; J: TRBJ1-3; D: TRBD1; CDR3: CSASYSTGRGNTIYF; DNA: TGCAGTGCTAGTTATTCGACAGGGAGAGGAAACACCATATATTTT
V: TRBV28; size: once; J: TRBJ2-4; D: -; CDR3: CASSPRPLAKNIQYF; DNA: TGTGCCAGCAGTCCCCGTCCGCTAGCCAAAAACATTCAGTACTTC
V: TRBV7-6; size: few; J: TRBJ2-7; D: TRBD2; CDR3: CASSLGSGSSYEQYF; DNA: TGTGCCAGCAGCTTAGGGAGCGGGAGCTCCTACGAGCAGTACTTC
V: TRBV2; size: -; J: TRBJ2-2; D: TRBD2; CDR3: CASRTGGRDTGELFF; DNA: TGTGCCAGCAGGACTGGCGGGAGGGACACCGGGGAGCTGTTTTTT
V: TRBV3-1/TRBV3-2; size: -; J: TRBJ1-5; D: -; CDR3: CASSQGLTNQPQHF; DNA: TGTGCCAGCAGCCAAGGGCTTACCAATCAGCCCCAGCATTTT
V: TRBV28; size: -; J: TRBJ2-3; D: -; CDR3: CASSSGGSTDTQYF; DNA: TGTGCCAGCAGTTCTGGCGGCAGCACAGATACGCAGTATTTT
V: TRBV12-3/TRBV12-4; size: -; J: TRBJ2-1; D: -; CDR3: CASAVRDQFF; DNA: TGTGCCAGCGCCGTGAGGGATCAGTTCTTC
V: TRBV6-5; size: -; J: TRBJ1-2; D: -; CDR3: CASSRTGHGYTF; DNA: TGTGCCAGCAGTAGGACGGGACATGGCTACACCTTC
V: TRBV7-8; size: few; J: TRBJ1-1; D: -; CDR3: CASSFGGAAFF; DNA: TGTGCCAGCAGCTTTGGGGGGGCAGCTTTCTTT